Shown below are 13 T cell receptor beta chains from a single sample sequenced in a study of immune cell composition in non-small cell lung cancer. Normal lung was taken at the farthest possible site, at least 3 cm from tumour. Clones were sequenced by immunoSEQ multiplex PCR, and TCRdb holds only the in-frame ones, with some missing. The repertoire holds roughly 3,000 clones, roughly 73% seen once, with around 19% in the top ten. These data are also associated with another study on CD4 T cells in lung cancer.

Sequenced material: non-adjacent lung tissue. The origin of the receptors is a human donor with non-small cell lung cancer.

The gene calls are TRBV7-3 and TRBJ2-2; 7 positions match TRBD1. V was pared by 5 bases and J by 5 bases, with 8 bases of the junction left unmatched. Germline V gene lookup returns CDR1 SGHTA and CDR2 FQGTGA. This CDR3 spans 15 amino acids. The CDR3 DNA follows: TGTGCCAGCAGCCTCCCAGGGGGAATAACCGGGGAGCTGTTTTTT. Translation: CASSLPGGITGELFF. Complete variable domain (other parts from reference TRBV7-3 and TRBJ2-2): GAGVSQTPSNKVTEKGKYVELRCDPISGHTALYWYRQSLGQGPEFLIYFQGTGAADDSGLPNDRFFAVRPEGSVSTLKIQRTERGDSAVYLCASSLPGGITGELFFGEGSRLTVL.

The chain is built from TRBV4-3 and TRBJ2-3; tentative D call: TRBD2 (5 bases). This CDR3 is built from 19 residues. The germline CDR1 and CDR2 sequences are LGHNA and YSLEER. V dropped 1 base and J dropped 0 bases, with 20 bases sitting between them. CDR3 coding DNA: TGCGCCAGCAGCCAAGGGGCAGTTTTCGGCCGGGGAAGCACAGATACGCAGTATTTT. Translating gives CASSQGAVFGRGSTDTQYF.

This clone was seen only a few times. The V and J genes are TRBV6-5 and TRBJ2-1, with 8 bases that match TRBD2. The ends lost 7 bases at V and 5 bases at J; junction bases unmatched: 7. The CDR3 length is 14 residues. Germline CDR1 is MNHEY and CDR2 is SVGAGI. CDR3 nucleotide sequence: TGTGCCAGCAAAACGGGGGGGCCCCACAATGAGCAGTTCTTC. Residues: CASKTGGPHNEQFF.

J is TRBJ2-7 and V is TRBV11-2, with a possible D match to TRBD1 (5 bases). This CDR3 region has 13 residues. In germline, CDR1 is SGHAT, CDR2 FQNNGV. V lost 5 bases, J lost 3 bases, and 11 bases lay in between. The CDR3 DNA sequence: TGTGCCAGCAGCCCCCAGGGCATCTACGAGCAGTACTTC. Translation: CASSPQGIYEQYF.

This rearrangement joins TRBV7-9 to TRBJ1-2; a possible D gene is TRBD1 (5 bases). Trimming removed 3 bases from V and 8 bases from J, with 22 bases in between. Germline values: CDR1 SEHNR, CDR2 FQNEAQ (reference sequence). The CDR3 spans 16 residues. The CDR3 region has the DNA TGTGCCAGCAGCTTGGACAAAGGGAGGGCTACTTGGGGCTACACCTTC. It yields the protein CASSLDKGRATWGYTF.

The V and J genes are TRBV27 and TRBJ1-3; D may be TRBD1 (6 bases). Trimming shortened V by 3 bases and J by 1 base, and 13 bases separated the two germline ends. The CDR3 runs 16 residues. Germline V gene sequence: CDR1 MNHEY, CDR2 SMNVEV (reference sequence). This CDR3 is CASSLKGGLSGNTIYF. The CDR3 DNA follows: TGTGCCAGCAGTTTGAAGGGGGGGCTTTCTGGAAACACCATATATTTT.

Only a few counts were recorded for this clone. The rearrangement links TRBV11-3 to TRBJ2-7; 9 bases are shared with TRBD1. V dropped 1 base and J dropped 6; count of bases not matched to a gene: 4. The CDR3 length is 14 residues. Germline loops: CDR1 SGHNT, CDR2 YENEEA. The CDR3, as DNA: TGTGCCAGCAGCTTAGCCGGGACAGGGAGCGAGCAGTACTTC. This codes for CASSLAGTGSEQYF.

This sequence joins TRBV28 and TRBJ1-5; D might be TRBD1 (5 bases). Germline V gene data show CDR1 as MDHEN and CDR2 as SYDVKM. The CDR3 consists of 14 residues. V was shortened by 2 bases and J by 4 bases, with 9 bases between the two germline ends. Here the CDR3 DNA reads TGTGCCAGCAGTTTAGTGGGGCAGAATCAGCCCCAGCATTTT. It translates to CASSLVGQNQPQHF.

The V gene is TRBV14, the J gene TRBJ1-4, with D possibly TRBD1 on 5 matching bases. The CDR3 length is 15 residues. CDR1 and CDR2 (germline): SGHDN, FVKESK. The V gene lost 4 bases and the J gene lost 4 bases, with 13 bases spanning the gap. As DNA, the CDR3 is TGTGCCAGCAGCCCAACAGGATACCGTAATGAAAAACTGTTTTTT. Its protein is CASSPTGYRNEKLFF.

This clone showed up just a few times. J is TRBJ2-4 and V is TRBV4-2; D possibly corresponds to TRBD2 (6 bases). Germline values: CDR1 LGHNA, CDR2 YNFKEQ. Trimming took off 1 base at V and 6 bases at J, with 16 bases between the two ends. The CDR3 totals 16 residues. The CDR3 loop is CASSQAGEALGNIQYF. In DNA, the CDR3 is TGTGCCAGCAGCCAAGCGGGGGAGGCCCTAGGAAACATTCAGTACTTC.

This chain uses TRBV11-2 with TRBJ2-7; tentative D call: TRBD1 (6 bases). Germline V gene sequence: CDR1 SGHAT, CDR2 FQNNGV. Between the trimmed V and J ends, which lost 6 bases and 7 bases, there was a span of 13 bases. This CDR3 has 12 amino acids. DNA of the CDR3: TGTGCCAGCAGTCAGCCTGACAGGGAGCAGTACTTC. This translates into CASSQPDREQYF.

The V gene is TRBV27, the J gene TRBJ1-2; D is ambiguous. Trimming stripped 2 bases from V and 4 bases from J, with 14 bases between. CDR1 is MNHEY, CDR2 SMNVEV, per germline (reference sequence). The CDR3 consists of 15 residues. The CDR3 DNA reads TGTGCCAGCAGTTTAAACCTTGCGGGTCCCTATGGCTACACCTTC. Its protein product is CASSLNLAGPYGYTF.

Only one count was recorded for this clone. This chain joins TRBV28 and TRBJ1-5; D gene unclear. Germline CDR1 and CDR2: MDHEN and SYDVKM. V lost 3 bases and J lost 0, with 18 bases in between. The CDR3 is 18 amino acids. The CDR3 reads CASSFSTARTDSNQPQHF. In DNA, the CDR3 is TGTGCCAGCAGTTTTTCCACCGCCAGAACAGATAGCAATCAGCCCCAGCATTTT. Full variable domain (rest looked up from reference TRBV28 and TRBJ1-5): DVKVTQSSRYLVKRTGEKVFLECVQDMDHENMFWYRQDPGLGLRLIYFSYDVKMKEKGDIPEGYSVSREKKERFSLILESASTNQTSMYLCASSFSTARTDSNQPQHFGDGTRLSIL.